The clone carrying this TCR beta chain has more than one count but fewer than ten. Antigen: not known. This sample was taken from a study of T cell repertoires in cytomegalovirus infection. As for the study in general: Recently identified HLA-C-restricted and well-studied HLA-B-restricted CMV epitopes were used. It was the public TCR beta signatures that indicated both CMV infection and matching HLA type.

The study, taken as a whole, reports: There were carriers of CMV plus the relevant HLA, and cumulative public TCR beta family frequency identified them. In two of eight donors, the top clonotype was HLA-C-restricted CMV-specific.

The CDR3 contains 17 residues. V was trimmed by 6 bases and J by 5 bases, leaving 23 bases between them. The V gene's germline CDR1 is SGHVS and CDR2 FQNEAQ. TCRdb re-derived calls from the reads in MiXCR, one entry per CDR3 protein. Of about 920,000 distinct CDR3 sequences in the sample, approximately 31% were seen once. The V gene is TRBV7-8, the J gene TRBJ1-5, with TRBD1 as a possible D gene (5 bases). The sequence came from a human donor in good health (CMV status not recorded). Some clones in this sample may be carry-over from other donors' samples. The source was cultured CD8+ T cells from PBMCs, collected from culture after CMV antigen stimulation. For the CDR3, the DNA is TGTGCCAGCAGTTTATCCTTTTACCAGGGAGGAGATCAGCCCCAGCATTTT. This sequence encodes CASSLSFYQGGDQPQHF. The full variable domain, in which reference TRBV7-8 and TRBJ1-5 provide the parts outside the CDR3, is GAGVSQSPRYKVAKRGQDVALRCDPISGHVSLFWYQQALGQGPEFLTYFQNEAQLDKSGLPSDRFFAERPEGSVSTLKIQRTQQEDSAVYLCASSLSFYQGGDQPQHFGDGTRLSIL.